This T cell receptor (beta chain) was documented in a study of PD-1 blockade in classical Hodgkin lymphoma. About the study: Patients received nivolumab 3 mg/kg intravenously every 2 weeks.

This CDR3 contains 15 residues. V was pared by 5 bases and J by 8 bases, with 9 bases of the junction left unmatched. Germline loops: CDR1 SNHLY, CDR2 FYNNEI. Profiling relied on immunoSEQ multiplex PCR, and the TCRdb table lists in-frame clones only, not all of them. The table shows approximately 15,000 clones, with approximately 80% occurring only once. As regards this clone: The antigen is undetermined.

The study's findings and limits: Still unresolved is the cause of the repertoire differences, which may be disease activity or prior therapy. Complete responders possessed baseline diversity comparable to newly diagnosed patients. Diversity in CD4+ TCRs, unlike that measured in CD8+ TCRs, had risen significantly by C4D1.

All patients experienced relapse after autologous stem cell transplantation, and brentuximab vedotin exposure was variable. This chain uses TRBV2 with TRBJ1-3; 10 nucleotides agree with TRBD1. This receptor was obtained from a human donor with classical Hodgkin lymphoma. Source: peripheral blood mononuclear cells (PBMCs), taken at baseline. The CDR3 sequence is CASSPGTGEADTIYF. The CDR3 DNA reads TGTGCCAGCAGTCCCGGGACAGGGGAGGCAGACACCATATATTTT.